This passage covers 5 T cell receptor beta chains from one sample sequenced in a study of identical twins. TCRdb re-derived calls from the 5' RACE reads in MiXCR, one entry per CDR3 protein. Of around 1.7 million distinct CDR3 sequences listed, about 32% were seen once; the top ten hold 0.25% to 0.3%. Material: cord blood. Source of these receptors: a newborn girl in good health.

Here the CDR3 DNA reads TGTGCCAGCAGATCCGGACAGACGAACACCGGGGAGCTGTTTTTT. Amino acids: CASRSGQTNTGELFF. This chain uses TRBV5-6 with TRBJ2-2, with D possibly matching TRBD1 (6 bases). Germline CDR1 SGHDT, CDR2 YYEEEE. This CDR3 comprises 15 residues. Trimming left V 5 bases short and J 0 bases short, with 11 bases between.

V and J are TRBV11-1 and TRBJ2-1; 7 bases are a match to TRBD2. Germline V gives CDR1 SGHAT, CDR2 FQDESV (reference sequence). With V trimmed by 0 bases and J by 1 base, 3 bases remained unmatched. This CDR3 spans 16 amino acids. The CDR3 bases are TGTGCCAGCAGCTTAGCGCGGGAGTGGTCCTACAATGAGCAGTTCTTC. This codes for CASSLAREWSYNEQFF. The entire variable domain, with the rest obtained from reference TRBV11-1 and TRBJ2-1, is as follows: EAEVAQSPRYKITEKSQAVAFWCDPISGHATLYWYRQILGQGPELLVQFQDESVVDDSQLPKDRFSAERLKGVDSTLKIQPAELGDSAMYLCASSLAREWSYNEQFFGPGTRLTVL.

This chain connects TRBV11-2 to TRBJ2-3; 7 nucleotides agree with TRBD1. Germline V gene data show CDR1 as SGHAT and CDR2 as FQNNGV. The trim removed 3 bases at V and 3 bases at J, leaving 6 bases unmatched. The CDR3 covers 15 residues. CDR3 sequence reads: CASSFEGGRTDTQYF. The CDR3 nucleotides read TGTGCCAGCAGCTTCGAAGGGGGCAGAACAGATACGCAGTATTTT.

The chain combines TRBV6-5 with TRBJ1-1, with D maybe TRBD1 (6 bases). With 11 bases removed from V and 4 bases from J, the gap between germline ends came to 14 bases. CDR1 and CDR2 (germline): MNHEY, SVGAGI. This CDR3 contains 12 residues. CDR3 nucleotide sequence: TGTGCCGCGGGGGGGCGCGGCACTGAAGCTTTCTTT. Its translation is CAAGGRGTEAFF.

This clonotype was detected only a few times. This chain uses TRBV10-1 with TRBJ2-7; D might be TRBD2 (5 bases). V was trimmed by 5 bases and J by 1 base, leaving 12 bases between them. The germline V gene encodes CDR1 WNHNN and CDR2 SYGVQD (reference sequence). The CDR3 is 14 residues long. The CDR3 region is CASSPGIGSYEQYF. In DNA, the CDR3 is TGCGCCAGCAGTCCGGGAATCGGGTCCTACGAGCAGTACTTC.